Sequencing of this T cell receptor beta chain was carried out in a study of molecular identifiers for immune sequencing clone quantification. TCRdb reprocessed the PCR reads with MiXCR, giving one entry per CDR3 protein. Of 460,000 or so distinct CDR3 sequences detected, about a fifth appear once; the ten largest clones hold 0.84%. This clonotype has just a few counts. The sequencing input was naive CD8+ T cells from blood, with Jurkat cell RNA spiked in. Subset specified: FACS-sorted CD8+CD4-CCR7+CD45RA+ naive T cells. This TCR was sampled from a human donor in good health. Some libraries in this study had Jurkat cell RNA spiked in.

The CDR3 here is CASDAGLGPYEQYF. CDR3 sequence (DNA): TGTGCCAGCGACGCCGGTCTAGGGCCCTACGAGCAGTACTTC. The chain joins TRBV6-1 to TRBJ2-7; D uncertain. CDR3 size: 14 residues. Per germline, CDR1 MNHNS and CDR2 SASEGT. Between the trimmed V and J ends, which lost 8 bases and 2 bases, there was a span of 16 bases.